This TCR beta chain was profiled in a study of identical twins. Trimming removed 1 base from V and 10 bases from J, with 14 bases in between. CDR3 length: 15 amino acids. This clonotype was detected a few times. Antigen unknown. Template switching, a step in the protocol, added a universal primer site, and cDNA carried unique molecular identifiers. MiXCR was run by TCRdb on the 5' RACE reads, yielding one entry per CDR3 protein. Seen here are around 490,000 distinct CDR3 sequences, 20% to 25% observed once, and the top ten hold more than 0.4%. With no exceptions, donors were healthy Caucasians. Study results and limitations: Monozygotic twins shared more out-of-frame TCR alpha than recombination models predicted. In cord blood, abundant beta clonotypes had fewer insertions; memory showed no trend.

These same records also appear under a second study, on yellow fever vaccine responses in identical twins.

Sample: CD4+ T cells sorted from blood. This sequence was found in a woman aged 18-29 years in good health. This rearrangement joins TRBV12-3 or TRBV12-4 to TRBJ1-6, with a tentative D call TRBD1 (6 bases). Written as DNA, the CDR3 is TGTGCCAGCAGTTTAGAATCGACAGGCAGATCACCCCTCCACTTT. It codes for CASSLESTGRSPLHF.